The TCR beta chain described here comes from a study of control samples from healthy donors and cancer patients. V gave up 2 bases and J gave up 0 bases, with 27 bases separating them. The CDR3 has 21 amino acids. Looked up from germline, CDR1 is ENHRY and CDR2 is SYGVKD. Data came from immunoSEQ multiplex PCR; TCRdb stores just in-frame clones and leaves some out. The sample has under 150,000 clones, 70% to 90% seen once; the top ten hold 2.9%. Material for sequencing was blood. The receptor was isolated from a man aged 60 to 75 in good health. V and J are TRBV10-3 and TRBJ2-3, with D perhaps matching TRBD1 or TRBD2 (5 bases each). CDR3 nucleotides: TGTGCCATCAGTGAGCCGACCCGGATCCAATTCGGGACCGCGAGCACAGATACGCAGTATTTT. Translated: CAISEPTRIQFGTASTDTQYF.